What follows are 32 T cell receptor beta chains derived from one specimen sequenced in a study of CD4 T cells in relation to SARS-CoV-2 and coronaviruses. This table comes from immunoSEQ multiplex PCR, and its TCRdb copy is limited to in-frame clones, with some not included. The repertoire has 20,000 or so clones, less than 80% of them found once; the top ten carry 15% to 20%. These receptors lack a known antigen. Before the COVID-19 pandemic, during about 2010-2019, CD4+ T cells were taken from unexposed donors. CD4+ T cells were isolated from the cells after around 11 days of culture. Sequencing was carried out using CD4+ T cells from PBMCs, cultured in vitro. The receptors come from a human donor in good health.

V is TRBV10-3 and J is TRBJ2-4, with D tentatively TRBD2 (5 bases). The length of the CDR3 is 14 residues. V shed 0 bases and J shed 8 bases, with 11 bases lying between them. Germline V gene data show CDR1 as ENHRY and CDR2 as SYGVKD. CDR3 region: CAISESVGSDIQYF. Written as DNA, the CDR3 is TGTGCCATCAGTGAGTCGGTGGGGAGCGACATTCAGTACTTC.

The chain is built from TRBV7-9 and TRBJ1-2; D is undetermined. V was shortened by 1 base and J by 0 bases, with 9 bases between the two germline ends. Germline values: CDR1 SEHNR, CDR2 FQNEAQ (reference sequence). The CDR3 spans 15 residues. CDR3 in amino acids: CASSLVSSPNYGYTF. The CDR3 DNA reads TGTGCCAGCAGCTTAGTCTCCAGCCCTAACTATGGCTACACCTTC. The variable domain in full, with the rest retrieved from reference TRBV7-9 and TRBJ1-2, is DTGVSQNPRHKITKRGQNVTFRCDPISEHNRLYWYRQTLGQGPEFLTYFQNEAQLEKSRLLSDRFSAERPKGSFSTLEIQRTEQGDSAMYLCASSLVSSPNYGYTFGSGTRLTVV.

V and J are TRBV23-1 and TRBJ1-1; 8 bases are shared with TRBD1. TRBV23-1 is flagged as an ORF with uncertain function. The CDR3 has 15 residues. Trimming removed 6 bases from V and 4 bases from J; junction bases left unmatched: 10. The DNA of the CDR3 is TGCGCCAGCAGCTCTATTGGACAGGGTACCACTGAAGCTTTCTTT. Translation gives CASSSIGQGTTEAFF.

The V gene is TRBV29-1, the J gene TRBJ2-7, with 13 bases aligning to TRBD2. The germline CDR1 and CDR2 sequences are SQVTM and ANQGSEA. The junction had 10 bases not matched to a gene; V was cut back by 6 bases and J by 5 bases. The length of the CDR3 is 15 residues. The CDR3 DNA sequence: TGCAGCGTCGCACTCCTTGGGACTAGCGGGAACGAGCAGTACTTC. Amino acid sequence: CSVALLGTSGNEQYF.

The V call is TRBV18, the J call TRBJ1-1; no reliable D call. The V gene lost 6 bases and the J gene lost 0 bases, with 11 bases spanning the gap. CDR3 size: 14 residues. From germline, CDR1 is KGHSH and CDR2 LQKENI. The CDR3 here is CASSRDTVNTEAFF. For the CDR3, the DNA is TGTGCCAGCTCTCGCGACACCGTGAACACTGAAGCTTTCTTT.

The J gene is TRBJ2-5, the V gene TRBV15; D is perhaps TRBD1 or TRBD2 (6 bases each). Per the germline V gene, CDR1 is LNHNV and CDR2 is YYDKDF (reference sequence). V dropped 1 base and J dropped 4 bases, with 19 bases sitting between them. CDR3 length equals 17 residues. CDR3 residues: CATSRGTSGRGGETQYF. DNA for the CDR3: TGTGCCACCAGCAGAGGTACCTCGGGCAGGGGAGGAGAGACCCAGTACTTC.

This clone came up once. The chain is built from TRBV7-9 and TRBJ1-1; a weak D match, TRBD1 (6 bases). The germline gives CDR1 SEHNR, CDR2 FQNEAQ (reference sequence). The CDR3 runs to 14 residues. V dropped 4 bases and J dropped 4 bases, with 13 bases sitting between them. The CDR3 nucleotides read TGTGCCAGCAGCTCACAGGGTATAGGCACTGAAGCTTTCTTT. As protein: CASSSQGIGTEAFF. The full variable domain, its missing parts supplied by reference TRBV7-9 and TRBJ1-1, is DTGVSQNPRHKITKRGQNVTFRCDPISEHNRLYWYRQTLGQGPEFLTYFQNEAQLEKSRLLSDRFSAERPKGSFSTLEIQRTEQGDSAMYLCASSSQGIGTEAFFGQGTRLTVV.

The chain has TRBV12-5 and TRBJ2-5; weak D call: TRBD2 (5 bases). CDR3 length equals 13 residues. V dropped 6 bases and J dropped 4 bases, with 12 bases sitting between them. CDR1 LGHNT and CDR2 FRNRAP come from the germline V gene. The CDR3 loop reads CASGTAGTETQYF. The CDR3 DNA sequence: TGTGCTAGTGGGACGGCGGGTACAGAGACCCAGTACTTC.

The chain employs TRBV10-3 and TRBJ2-3; either TRBD1 or TRBD2 may supply D (5 bases each). Trimming cost V 7 bases and J 1 base, with 12 bases left between them. Germline CDR1 is ENHRY and CDR2 is SYGVKD. CDR3 length equals 14 residues. CDR3 in amino acids: CAITNGDRTDTQYF. The CDR3 region has the DNA TGTGCCATCACAAATGGGGACCGCACAGATACGCAGTATTTT.

The chain carries TRBV10-3 and TRBJ2-7; the D is unclear. The germline V gene encodes CDR1 ENHRY and CDR2 SYGVKD. V was pared by 0 bases and J by 5 bases, with 8 bases between. The length of the CDR3 is 13 residues. For the CDR3, the DNA is TGTGCCATCAGTGAGTCGGGTTTTAACGAGCAGTACTTC. This gives the protein CAISESGFNEQYF.

V gene TRBV28 combines with J gene TRBJ1-3; no reliable D call. Germline CDR1 MDHEN, CDR2 SYDVKM. The CDR3 has 14 amino acids. The ends were cut back, 7 bases at V and 0 bases at J, with 10 bases in the middle. CDR3 sequence reads: CASTTPSSGNTIYF. In nucleotides, the CDR3 is TGTGCCAGCACAACCCCCTCCTCTGGAAACACCATATATTTT.

The chain carries TRBV19 and TRBJ1-1, with 8 bases identical to TRBD1. CDR1 is LNHDA, CDR2 SQIVND, per germline (reference sequence). Trimming cost V 3 bases and J 3 bases; bases outside gene matches: 9. This CDR3 region has 16 residues. CDR3 DNA: TGTGCCAGTAGTATGCAAGGGCAGGGGGCATACACTGAAGCTTTCTTT. Its translation: CASSMQGQGAYTEAFF.

In DNA form, the CDR3 reads TGTGCCAGTAAAGCAGGGGGCCTTTACAATGAGCAGTTCTTC. As protein: CASKAGGLYNEQFF. The chain has TRBV2 and TRBJ2-1; 8 bases are shared with TRBD1. V was clipped by 9 bases and J by 4 bases; unmatched bases: 8. The CDR3 is made up of 14 amino acids. The germline CDR1 and CDR2 sequences are SNHLY and FYNNEI.

The rearrangement uses TRBV3-1 (or the pseudogene TRBV3-2) and TRBJ2-5; D gene uncertain. Germline V lookup: CDR1 LGHDT, CDR2 YNNKEL (reference sequence). The CDR3 consists of 15 residues. V lost 3 bases and J 0 bases, leaving 11 bases between the germline ends. As DNA, the CDR3 is TGTGCCAGCAGCCACCGAATAGAGTACCAAGAGACCCAGTACTTC. The encoded protein is CASSHRIEYQETQYF.

CDR3 region: CASSLRDGGFSGNTIYF. The DNA of the CDR3 is TGTGCCAGCTCACTCCGGGACGGCGGTTTCTCTGGAAACACCATATATTTT. The genes are TRBV18 and TRBJ1-3; D may be TRBD1 (5 bases). V was clipped by 4 bases and J by 0 bases, with 16 bases between them. The germline V gene encodes CDR1 KGHSH and CDR2 LQKENI. The CDR3 is 17 amino acids.

The rearrangement joins TRBV12-3 or TRBV12-4 to TRBJ1-5; possible D gene TRBD1, 6 bases. This CDR3 is built from 12 residues. Trimming stripped 5 bases from V and 7 bases from J, with 9 bases between. The CDR3 reads CASSRQDQPQHF. Here the CDR3 DNA reads TGTGCCAGCAGTCGACAGGACCAGCCCCAGCATTTT.

In this sample, this clone is medium-sized. The V call is TRBV7-2, the J call TRBJ2-3; D uncertain. The germline V and J ends were trimmed by 5 bases and 6 bases, with 9 bases remaining between them. The V gene's germline CDR1 is SGHTA and CDR2 FQGNSA. The CDR3 has 12 amino acids. The CDR3 sequence: CASSPYGDTQYF. CDR3 nucleotide sequence: TGTGCCAGCAGCCCCTATGGTGATACGCAGTATTTT.

This chain links TRBV19 with TRBJ2-5; D is perhaps TRBD2 (6 bases). CDR1 is LNHDA and CDR2 is SQIVND in the germline V gene (reference sequence). This CDR3 is 15 amino acids long. Trimming took off 6 bases at V and 4 bases at J, with 18 bases between the two ends. CDR3 bases: TGTGCCAGTAGCGGCGTCCCCAATAGCGGAGAGACCCAGTACTTC. Translation: CASSGVPNSGETQYF.

The genes are TRBV29-1 and TRBJ1-3, with D hard to call. Trimming took off 0 bases at V and 1 base at J, with 13 bases between the two ends. This CDR3 spans 16 amino acids. Germline values: CDR1 SQVTM, CDR2 ANQGSEA. The CDR3 here is CSVEEQRFQSGNTIYF. In DNA, the CDR3 is TGCAGCGTTGAAGAGCAGAGGTTCCAGTCTGGAAACACCATATATTTT. Together with reference TRBV29-1 and TRBJ1-3, the CDR3 gives the full variable domain: SAVISQKPSRDICQRGTSLTIQCQVDSQVTMMFWYRQQPGQSLTLIATANQGSEATYESGFVIDKFPISRPNLTFSTLTVSNMSPEDSSIYLCSVEEQRFQSGNTIYFGEGSWLTVV.

The chain uses TRBV2 and TRBJ2-1, with 7 nucleotides matching TRBD2. Per the germline V gene, CDR1 is SNHLY and CDR2 is FYNNEI. The V gene end was trimmed by 6 bases and the J gene end by 2 bases; junction bases not matched to a gene: 7. The CDR3 contains 15 residues. The chain's CDR3 is CASRVTSVPYNEQFF. In nucleotides, the CDR3 is TGTGCCAGCAGGGTTACTAGCGTCCCCTACAATGAGCAGTTCTTC. The whole variable domain, filled in from reference TRBV2 and TRBJ2-1, reads EPEVTQTPSHQVTQMGQEVILRCVPISNHLYFYWYRQILGQKVEFLVSFYNNEISEKSEIFDDQFSVERPDGSNFTLKIRSTKLEDSAMYFCASRVTSVPYNEQFFGPGTRLTVL.

This CDR3 reads CASSERYTQYF. The CDR3 coding sequence is TGTGCCAGCTCAGAGCGTTATACGCAGTATTTT. V usage is TRBV27 and J usage is TRBJ2-3; D uncertain. This CDR3 has 11 residues. Per germline, CDR1 MNHEY and CDR2 SMNVEV (reference sequence). Deletions cut 8 bases from V and 7 bases from J, with 10 bases between.

This sequence joins TRBV19 and TRBJ2-3; D not resolved. This CDR3 comprises 13 residues. Germline assignment: CDR1 LNHDA and CDR2 SQIVND (reference sequence). V shed 3 bases and J shed 2 bases, with 6 bases lying between them. CDR3 loop: CASSIFATDTQYF. The CDR3, as DNA: TGTGCCAGTAGTATCTTCGCCACAGATACGCAGTATTTT.

The rearrangement joins TRBV2 to TRBJ2-7; maybe TRBD2 (5 bases). V was trimmed by 4 bases and J by 6 bases, leaving 7 bases between them. The germline V gene has CDR1 SNHLY and CDR2 FYNNEI. The CDR3 covers 11 residues. As DNA, the CDR3 is TGTGCCAGCAGTGCTGAGGGCGAGCAGTACTTC. Translation: CASSAEGEQYF.

The chain employs TRBV7-8 and TRBJ2-1; 14 bases match TRBD2. The CDR3 consists of 18 residues. Losses at the gene ends were 5 bases for V and 0 bases for J; bases not matched to a gene: 6. CDR1 and CDR2 from the germline V gene are SGHVS and FQNEAQ. The CDR3 here is CASSLTSGRALSYNEQFF. In DNA form, the CDR3 reads TGTGCCAGCAGCCTGACTAGCGGGAGGGCACTCTCCTACAATGAGCAGTTCTTC.

The chain joins TRBV19 to TRBJ1-1; no reliable D call. The V and J ends lost 3 bases and 2 bases respectively, with 7 bases between them. The CDR3 runs to 13 residues. Per the germline V gene, CDR1 is LNHDA and CDR2 is SQIVND (reference sequence). In nucleotides, the CDR3 is TGTGCCAGTAGTATCGTTACAAACACTGAAGCTTTCTTT. This translates into CASSIVTNTEAFF.

The chain joins TRBV7-2 to TRBJ1-5; D unresolved. From germline, CDR1 is SGHTA and CDR2 FQGNSA. The CDR3 has 14 amino acids. Trimming stripped 1 base from V and 5 bases from J, with 9 bases between. CDR3 bases: TGTGCCAGCAGCTTAGACGGGAGCTATCAGCCCCAGCATTTT. Protein: CASSLDGSYQPQHF.

This rearrangement joins TRBV19 to TRBJ2-5; 8 bases align to TRBD2. From germline, CDR1 is LNHDA and CDR2 SQIVND (reference sequence). The CDR3 spans 13 residues. The junction had 4 bases not matched to a gene; V was cut back by 5 bases and J by 5 bases. As DNA, the CDR3 is TGTGCCAGTAGTTCCCGGGGGGGGGAGACCCAGTACTTC. Translating gives CASSSRGGETQYF. Combining the CDR3 with reference TRBV19 and TRBJ2-5 gives the whole variable domain DGGITQSPKYLFRKEGQNVTLSCEQNLNHDAMYWYRQDPGQGLRLIYYSQIVNDFQKGDIAEGYSVSREKKESFPLTVTSAQKNPTAFYLCASSSRGGETQYFGPGTRLLVL.

This chain joins TRBV6-4 and TRBJ1-3, with unresolved D. Germline lookup yields CDR1 MRHNA and CDR2 SNTAGT. V was trimmed by 9 bases and J by 3 bases, leaving 9 bases between them. This CDR3 region has 12 residues. Here the CDR3 reads CARKEGGNTIYF. The CDR3 DNA reads TGTGCCAGAAAGGAAGGTGGAAACACCATATATTTT.

The CDR3 spells CASSQDRGLFGYTF. As DNA, the CDR3 is TGTGCCAGCAGCCAAGACAGGGGGCTGTTCGGCTACACCTTC. This sequence joins TRBV3-1 (or the pseudogene TRBV3-2) and TRBJ1-2; TRBD1 matches at 8 bases. The CDR3 covers 14 residues. V was clipped by 0 bases and J by 8 bases; unmatched bases: 5. CDR1 and CDR2 (germline): LGHDT, YNNKEL (reference sequence).

The rearrangement links TRBV11-2 to TRBJ2-1; 7 bases align to TRBD2. CDR1 and CDR2 (germline): SGHAT, FQNNGV. V trimming: 4 bases; J trimming: 3 bases; junction bases outside the gene matches: 9. The CDR3 runs 16 residues. The CDR3 DNA reads TGTGCCAGCAGCTCACTTTCCGGGACTATCTACAATGAGCAGTTCTTC. It encodes CASSSLSGTIYNEQFF.

This chain joins TRBV6-1 and TRBJ1-1; D gene ambiguous. This CDR3 region has 14 residues. Looked up from germline, CDR1 is MNHNS and CDR2 is SASEGT. Trimming left V 3 bases short and J 4 bases short, with 12 bases between. This CDR3 is CASSDQPRGTEAFF. CDR3 nucleotide sequence: TGTGCCAGCAGTGACCAGCCCCGGGGCACTGAAGCTTTCTTT.

In DNA, the CDR3 is TGTGCCAGCAGCTTTTCTAGGGAGTGGACGAACGGTGAGCAGTTCTTC. As protein: CASSFSREWTNGEQFF. This chain uses TRBV7-3 with TRBJ2-1, with TRBD2 as a possible D gene (5 bases). This CDR3 comprises 16 residues. Germline values: CDR1 SGHTA, CDR2 FQGTGA. The V gene lost 3 bases and the J gene lost 9 bases, with 21 bases spanning the gap.